These 23 T cell receptor beta chains were sequenced from one sample in a study of blood T cell repertoires in COVID-19. Generated by immunoSEQ multiplex PCR, the TCRdb table keeps only in-frame clones and is missing some. The sample lists some 200,000 clones, around 83% occurring once. The specimen was peripheral blood. The receptors were sampled from a woman of 80 years or more in a cohort sampled during active or convalescent COVID-19.

This chain joins TRBV5-1 and TRBJ2-1; TRBD2 is a possible D gene (5 bases). Germline CDR1 and CDR2: SGHRS and YFSETQ. V was shortened by 9 bases and J by 1 base, with 14 bases between the two germline ends. The length of the CDR3 is 14 residues. The CDR3 sequence is CATLGRASYNEQFF. The CDR3 nucleotides read TGCGCCACCTTAGGGCGGGCATCCTACAATGAGCAGTTCTTC.

The rearrangement uses TRBV10-3 and TRBJ1-4; no firm D call. V was shortened by 0 bases and J by 7 bases, with 6 bases between the two germline ends. Germline CDR1 is ENHRY and CDR2 is SYGVKD. The CDR3 sequence is 13 residues long. In nucleotides, the CDR3 is TGTGCCATCAGTGAGTCGGCTGTTGAAAAACTGTTTTTT. Its protein product is CAISESAVEKLFF.

The chain carries TRBV6-2 or TRBV6-3 and TRBJ2-3; D is perhaps TRBD2 (6 bases). CDR1 is MNHEY, CDR2 SVGEGT, per germline. CDR3 length: 12 amino acids. V lost 6 bases and J lost 5, with 9 bases in between. The CDR3: CASSTSLDTQYF. The CDR3 coding sequence is TGTGCCAGCAGCACTAGCTTAGATACGCAGTATTTT.

The chain carries TRBV5-5 and TRBJ1-4; weak D call: TRBD1 (5 bases). Deletions cut 2 bases from V and 1 base from J, with 9 bases between. This CDR3 comprises 15 residues. The V gene's germline CDR1 is SGHKS and CDR2 YYEKEE (reference sequence). CDR3 coding DNA: TGTGCCAGCAGCTTCGACAGCCTAACTAATGAAAAACTGTTTTTT. It codes for CASSFDSLTNEKLFF. Variable domain in full (rest from reference TRBV5-5 and TRBJ1-4): DAGVTQSPTHLIKTRGQQVTLRCSPISGHKSVSWYQQVLGQGPQFIFQYYEKEERGRGNFPDRFSARQFPNYSSELNVNALLLGDSALYLCASSFDSLTNEKLFFGSGTQLSVL.

This clone was seen more than once but under ten times. The rearrangement joins TRBV12-5 to TRBJ1-1; a possible D gene is TRBD1 (5 bases). The ends were cut back, 6 bases at V and 8 bases at J, with 13 bases in the middle. CDR3 length: 12 amino acids. Germline CDR1 is LGHNT and CDR2 is FRNRAP. The CDR3 nucleotides read TGTGCTAGTGGCCCTAACGGGGGAGAAGCTTTCTTT. Translating gives CASGPNGGEAFF.

CDR3 bases: TGTGCCAGCAGCTTAGTTCGAGATACGCAGTATTTT. Translating it yields CASSLVRDTQYF. The chain combines TRBV11-2 with TRBJ2-3; D call uncertain. The V and J ends lost 1 base and 5 bases respectively, with 4 bases between them. Germline V lookup: CDR1 SGHAT, CDR2 FQNNGV. The CDR3 is made up of 12 amino acids.

The chain joins TRBV12-3 or TRBV12-4 to TRBJ2-3; D might be TRBD2 (7 bases). The CDR3 runs 12 residues. The DNA of the CDR3 is TGTGCTTGGGGGGGCGGCACAGATACGCAGTATTTT. It is translated as CAWGGGTDTQYF.

V gene TRBV2 combines with J gene TRBJ1-5; D call uncertain. Per the germline V gene, CDR1 is SNHLY and CDR2 is FYNNEI. This CDR3 is built from 14 residues. V lost 2 bases and J lost 4, with 9 bases in between. CDR3 nucleotides: TGTGCCAGCAGTGAAATGACTTTTAATCAGCCCCAGCATTTT. Translated: CASSEMTFNQPQHF.

The J gene is TRBJ1-3, the V gene TRBV21-1. TRBV21-1 is termed a pseudogene. The CDR3 consists of 18 residues. The CDR3 loop reads CASSKVTPPKSSGNTIYF. In DNA form, the CDR3 reads TGTGCCAGCAGCAAAGTAACCCCCCCAAAGAGCTCTGGAAACACCATATATTTT.

V is TRBV13 and J is TRBJ1-2, with D perhaps matching TRBD1 (6 bases). The CDR3 consists of 14 residues. The V end was cut by 8 bases, the J end by 4 bases, with 17 bases between. Germline V lookup: CDR1 PRHDT, CDR2 FYEKMQ (reference sequence). CDR3 loop: CASGVQGRPYGYTF. For the CDR3, the DNA is TGTGCCAGCGGGGTACAGGGACGTCCCTATGGCTACACCTTC.

The chain carries TRBV2 and TRBJ1-1; D unresolved. CDR3 size: 14 residues. With 4 bases removed from V and 4 bases from J, the gap between germline ends came to 13 bases. Germline V gene lookup returns CDR1 SNHLY and CDR2 FYNNEI. The CDR3 nucleotides are TGTGCCAGCAGTGTGCCAACTAGTAGCACTGAAGCTTTCTTT. Protein: CASSVPTSSTEAFF.

There are a few counts of this clone. The CDR3 region is CASSTSGVSTDTQYF. As DNA, the CDR3 is TGTGCCAGTAGTACATCCGGGGTTAGCACAGATACGCAGTATTTT. The V gene is TRBV19, the J gene TRBJ2-3, with a possible D match to TRBD2 (5 bases). Trimming removed 4 bases at V and 0 bases at J, with 11 bases between. Germline CDR1 and CDR2: LNHDA and SQIVND (reference sequence). CDR3 length: 15 amino acids.

The chain is built from TRBV11-2 and TRBJ1-2, with 9 bases aligning to TRBD1. This CDR3 spans 15 amino acids. The V gene's germline CDR1 is SGHAT and CDR2 FQNNGV. The V gene end was trimmed by 3 bases and the J gene end by 8 bases; junction bases not matched to a gene: 10. The CDR3 DNA is TGTGCCAGCAGCTTTCCGGGACAGGGAGTGGAAGGCTACACCTTC. It is translated as CASSFPGQGVEGYTF.

The V call is TRBV12-3 or TRBV12-4, the J call TRBJ1-2; D perhaps matches TRBD1 (5 bases). The CDR3 has 13 amino acids. The V end was cut by 8 bases, the J end by 2 bases, with 12 bases between. The CDR3 region has the DNA TGTGCCAGCTTCGTCCGGGGGAACTATGGCTACACCTTC. It translates to CASFVRGNYGYTF.

This chain connects TRBV7-9 to TRBJ2-1, with 9 bases fitting TRBD2. The CDR3 is made up of 15 amino acids. V lost 2 bases to trimming and J lost 9 bases; unmatched junction nucleotides: 8. CDR1 is SEHNR and CDR2 is FQNEAQ in the germline V gene (reference sequence). The CDR3 loop is CASSLNSGRFGEQFF. The DNA for the CDR3 is TGTGCCAGCAGCTTAAATAGCGGGAGATTCGGTGAGCAGTTCTTC.

The chain carries TRBV18 and TRBJ2-5, with 9 bases identical to TRBD2. Germline CDR1 and CDR2: KGHSH and LQKENI. Trimming removed 4 bases from V and 4 bases from J; junction bases left unmatched: 13. The CDR3 is 17 amino acids. The CDR3 region has the DNA TGTGCCAGCTCACTATCCGCCGGGCTAGCGGGGCGAGAGACCCAGTACTTC. It encodes CASSLSAGLAGRETQYF.

The count of this clone is one. The genes are TRBV11-3 and TRBJ2-1; 10 positions match TRBD2. The trim removed 5 bases at V and 5 bases at J, leaving 6 bases unmatched. The CDR3 totals 15 residues. Germline V gene sequence: CDR1 SGHNT, CDR2 YENEEA. The CDR3 region is CASSGGLAVNNEQFF. CDR3 coding DNA: TGTGCCAGCAGCGGAGGACTAGCGGTGAACAATGAGCAGTTCTTC.

V and J are TRBV24-1 and TRBJ2-5; TRBD2 agrees at 7 bases. The CDR3 length is 17 residues. V lost 1 base to trimming and J lost 0 bases; unmatched junction nucleotides: 7. Germline V gene lookup returns CDR1 KGHDR and CDR2 SFDVKD. CDR3 sequence: CATSDFKPSGNQETQYF. The CDR3 DNA sequence: TGTGCCACCAGTGATTTTAAACCTAGCGGTAACCAAGAGACCCAGTACTTC.

This clone was detected only a few times. This chain joins TRBV5-5 and TRBJ2-4; 9 nucleotides match TRBD1. Trimming took 4 bases from V and 1 from J; bases not matched to a gene: 3. This CDR3 is built from 15 residues. The germline V gene has CDR1 SGHKS and CDR2 YYEKEE (reference sequence). CDR3 in amino acids: CASSRDRAAKNIQYF. The CDR3, as DNA: TGTGCCAGCAGCCGGGACAGGGCCGCCAAAAACATTCAGTACTTC.

A few counts support this clone. The CDR3 DNA sequence: TGTGCTAGTGGCTCCGGGACAGGTCGGCAAGAGACCCAGTACTTC. It codes for CASGSGTGRQETQYF. The genes are TRBV12-5 and TRBJ2-5; 8 bases are a match to TRBD1. V was clipped by 6 bases and J by 2 bases; unmatched bases: 8. This CDR3 is built from 15 residues. From germline, CDR1 is LGHNT and CDR2 FRNRAP.

This chain joins TRBV6-2 or TRBV6-3 and TRBJ1-2, with unresolved D. Germline V gives CDR1 MNHEY, CDR2 SVGEGT. V was cut by 5 bases and J by 4 bases, with 11 bases left in between. This CDR3 has 13 amino acids. In nucleotides, the CDR3 is TGTGCCAGCAGTCCCCTGGAGGGCTATGGCTACACCTTC. Amino acid sequence: CASSPLEGYGYTF.

This clone turned up a few times. J is TRBJ1-3 and V is TRBV11-3, with D perhaps matching TRBD1 (5 bases). Germline V CDR1 and CDR2: SGHNT, YENEEA. The CDR3 has 15 amino acids. Trimming cost V 5 bases and J 0 bases, with 11 bases left between them. DNA for the CDR3: TGTGCCAGCAGCCTGGACACAATCTCTGGAAACACCATATATTTT. Its protein product is CASSLDTISGNTIYF.

This clone was detected a few times. The CDR3 DNA reads as TGTGCCAGCAGTACTAGCACAGATACGCAGTATTTT. It translates to CASSTSTDTQYF. The chain uses TRBV25-1 and TRBJ2-3, with D uncertain. CDR1 and CDR2 (germline): MGHDK, SYGVNS. The CDR3 is 12 amino acids. V lost 5 bases and J 0 bases, leaving 3 bases between the germline ends. The full variable domain, rest sourced from reference TRBV25-1 and TRBJ2-3, is EADIYQTPRYLVIGTGKKITLECSQTMGHDKMYWYQQDPGMELHLIHYSYGVNSTEKGDLSSESTVSRIRTEHFPLTLESARPSHTSQYLCASSTSTDTQYFGPGTRLTVL.